The 3 T cell receptor beta chains below all came from one sample that was sequenced in a study of blood T cell repertoires in COVID-19. Only in-frame clones appear in the TCRdb table, and some are missing; sequencing was by immunoSEQ multiplex PCR. The repertoire holds about 280,000 clones, with 87% as singletons. Sequencing input: PBMCs or T cells enriched from blood (not recorded which). The origin of the receptors is a woman in her 40s who had recovered from COVID-19.

Written as DNA, the CDR3 is TGTGCCAGCGCTGGTCTAGCGGGAGAGCAGTACTTC. Translating it yields CASAGLAGEQYF. The chain has TRBV7-9 and TRBJ2-7; 9 bases are a match to TRBD2. CDR3 length equals 12 residues. V lost 8 bases to trimming and J lost 7 bases; unmatched junction nucleotides: 6. Looked up from germline, CDR1 is SEHNR and CDR2 is FQNEAQ (reference sequence).

V is TRBV5-4 and J is TRBJ2-2; D may be TRBD2 (6 bases). CDR3 length equals 14 residues. The germline gives CDR1 SGHNT, CDR2 YYREEE (reference sequence). V lost 4 bases, J lost 6 bases, and 13 bases lay in between. CDR3 bases: TGTGCCAGCAGCACCGGGGCGGGGTCCGGGGAGCTGTTTTTT. Translated, it gives CASSTGAGSGELFF.

V and J are TRBV20-1 and TRBJ2-7, with 9 bases matching TRBD2. Germline V gene sequence: CDR1 DFQATT, CDR2 SNEGSKA (reference sequence). Germline trimming cut 3 bases from V and 5 bases from J; bases unmatched to any gene: 5. The CDR3 runs to 13 residues. CDR3 loop: CSASSREGDEQYF. The CDR3 nucleotides read TGCAGTGCTAGTTCGCGGGAGGGCGACGAGCAGTACTTC.